Presented here are 10 T cell receptor beta chains from one specimen sequenced in a study of cytomegalovirus exposure and HLA in healthy donors. This PCR relied on a set of 60 Vbeta primers and 13 Jbeta primers. Produced via immunoSEQ multiplex PCR; TCRdb's table is partial and in-frame only. The sample shows some 28,000 clones, and 0.71% sits with its ten largest clones. What was sequenced was PBMCs. These receptors all stem from a man aged 30 to 45 in good health and CMV-seronegative.

The chain employs TRBV30 and TRBJ2-5, with a weak D call TRBD2 (7 bases). The CDR3 consists of 13 residues. CDR1 is GTSNPN, CDR2 SVGIG, per germline (reference sequence). The germline V and J ends were trimmed by 3 bases and 7 bases, with 15 bases remaining between them. As DNA, the CDR3 is TGTGCCTGGAGCTATAATGGGGGGGCGACCCAGTACTTC. Translated, it gives CAWSYNGGATQYF.

The V call is TRBV27, the J call TRBJ2-7, with D maybe TRBD2 (5 bases). V was trimmed by 3 bases and J by 2 bases, leaving 11 bases between them. Germline loops: CDR1 MNHEY, CDR2 SMNVEV (reference sequence). There are 14 residues in the CDR3. This CDR3 reads CASSFRGNAYEQYF. In DNA form, the CDR3 reads TGTGCCAGCAGTTTTAGAGGGAATGCCTACGAGCAGTACTTC.

The CDR3 DNA reads as TGCGCCAGCAGTGGTAGGCGGGAGGGCTATGAGCAGTTCTTC. Its translation: CASSGRREGYEQFF. The V and J genes are TRBV10-2 and TRBJ2-1; the match to TRBD2 covers 9 bases. This CDR3 spans 14 amino acids. The V segment lost 4 bases and the J segment 8 bases; nucleotides outside the gene matches: 6. Germline CDR1 and CDR2: WSHSY and SAAADI.

CDR3 in amino acids: CAWISGQGATYEQYF. CDR3 sequence (DNA): TGTGCCTGGATCTCAGGACAGGGGGCAACCTACGAGCAGTACTTC. This chain uses TRBV30 with TRBJ2-7, with TRBD1 matching 11 bases. Germline V CDR1 and CDR2: GTSNPN, SVGIG (reference sequence). V was clipped by 4 bases and J by 2 bases; unmatched bases: 7. The CDR3 is made up of 15 amino acids.

The chain has TRBV28 and TRBJ2-2; the match to TRBD1 covers 12 bases. CDR3 size: 17 residues. The trim removed 8 bases at V and 3 bases at J, leaving 10 bases unmatched. CDR1 and CDR2 from the germline V gene are MDHEN and SYDVKM. The CDR3 here is CASHPRGTGGYTGELFF. DNA of the CDR3: TGTGCCAGCCATCCGAGAGGGACAGGGGGCTACACCGGGGAGCTGTTTTTT.

This chain uses TRBV2 with TRBJ2-7; 7 positions match TRBD1. V gave up 6 bases and J gave up 0 bases; unmatched junction bases: 5. Germline V CDR1 and CDR2: SNHLY, FYNNEI. CDR3 size: 14 residues. The DNA of the CDR3 is TGTGCCAGCAGAGACAGGGATCACTCCTACGAGCAGTACTTC. As protein: CASRDRDHSYEQYF.

The V gene is TRBV28, the J gene TRBJ1-2; 11 nucleotides match TRBD1. Germline assignment: CDR1 MDHEN and CDR2 SYDVKM. The CDR3 runs to 17 residues. The ends lost 4 bases at V and 4 bases at J; junction bases unmatched: 11. CDR3 loop: CASSSGQGATVSYGYTF. In DNA form, the CDR3 reads TGTGCCAGCAGTTCAGGACAGGGGGCCACCGTCAGCTATGGCTACACCTTC.

This clone shows up as medium-sized by frequency. The chain uses TRBV6-4 and TRBJ2-2, with D perhaps TRBD1 (5 bases). Per the germline V gene, CDR1 is MRHNA and CDR2 is SNTAGT. This CDR3 has 16 amino acids. Trimming stripped 0 bases from V and 3 bases from J, with 11 bases between. CDR3: CASSDSTQGHTGELFF. CDR3 bases: TGTGCCAGCAGTGACTCGACCCAGGGTCACACCGGGGAGCTGTTTTTT.

The chain recombines TRBV18 with TRBJ2-7, with D perhaps TRBD2 (6 bases). The CDR3 length is 13 residues. In germline, CDR1 is KGHSH, CDR2 LQKENI. V shed 3 bases and J shed 4 bases, with 10 bases lying between them. CDR3 loop: CASSPPEGYEQYF. CDR3 sequence (DNA): TGTGCCAGCTCACCCCCGGAGGGATACGAGCAGTACTTC.

This rearrangement joins TRBV18 to TRBJ2-7; 10 bases agree with TRBD2. Germline values: CDR1 KGHSH, CDR2 LQKENI. J was trimmed by 6 bases and V by 1 base; bases with no gene match: 9. This CDR3 has 16 residues. The CDR3 DNA reads as TGTGCCAGCTCACCACTCTCCCTAGCGGGAGTTGGCGAGCAGTACTTC. It translates to CASSPLSLAGVGEQYF.